This T cell receptor beta chain was profiled in a study of CD8 T cells in Susac syndrome. The V gene end was trimmed by 5 bases and the J gene end by 0 bases; junction bases not matched to a gene: 2. The CDR3 covers 14 residues. Looked up from germline, CDR1 is LNHNV and CDR2 is YYDKDF (reference sequence). RNA was extracted with the RNeasy kit, and a quantity of roughly 0.45 to 1 ug was reverse transcribed using random hexamers. One entry per CDR3 protein, called by TCRdb with MiXCR from the immunoSEQ multiplex PCR reads. The sample has about 290,000 distinct CDR3 sequences, about 82% seen once. This clonotype was detected a few times.

The specimen was CD8+ T cells from PBMCs. V is TRBV15 and J is TRBJ2-7; 9 nucleotides match TRBD1. This receptor was obtained from a human donor with multiple sclerosis. The CDR3: CATSRDRASYEQYF. DNA for the CDR3: TGTGCCACCAGCCGGGACAGGGCCTCCTACGAGCAGTACTTC. Complete variable domain (other parts from reference TRBV15 and TRBJ2-7): DAMVIQNPRYQVTQFGKPVTLSCSQTLNHNVMYWYQQKSSQAPKLLFHYYDKDFNNEADTPDNFQSRRPNTSFCFLDIRSPGLGDTAMYLCATSRDRASYEQYFGPGTRLTVT.